This T cell receptor (beta chain) was profiled in a study of T-cell memory formation after mild COVID-19. TCRdb analysed the 5' RACE reads with MiXCR anew, one entry per CDR3 protein. The sample has about 210,000 distinct CDR3 sequences; about 10% are singletons. Germline V gene lookup returns CDR1 SGHVS and CDR2 FNYEAQ. J lost 4 bases, V lost 11 bases, and 9 bases had no gene match. The CDR3 extends over 14 amino acids. The sample taken for sequencing was PBMCs or a T cell subset sorted from them (not recorded which). The TCR originated in a man aged 18 to 30 who had mild COVID-19 (a few samples of this study predate the infection). Cell type and time point are not known. The chain joins TRBV7-6 to TRBJ2-1; TRBD2 matches 9 bases. In DNA, the CDR3 is TGTGCCTCCCGGGAGAGCGGGGGGTACAATGAGCAGTTCTTC. This gives the protein CASRESGGYNEQFF.